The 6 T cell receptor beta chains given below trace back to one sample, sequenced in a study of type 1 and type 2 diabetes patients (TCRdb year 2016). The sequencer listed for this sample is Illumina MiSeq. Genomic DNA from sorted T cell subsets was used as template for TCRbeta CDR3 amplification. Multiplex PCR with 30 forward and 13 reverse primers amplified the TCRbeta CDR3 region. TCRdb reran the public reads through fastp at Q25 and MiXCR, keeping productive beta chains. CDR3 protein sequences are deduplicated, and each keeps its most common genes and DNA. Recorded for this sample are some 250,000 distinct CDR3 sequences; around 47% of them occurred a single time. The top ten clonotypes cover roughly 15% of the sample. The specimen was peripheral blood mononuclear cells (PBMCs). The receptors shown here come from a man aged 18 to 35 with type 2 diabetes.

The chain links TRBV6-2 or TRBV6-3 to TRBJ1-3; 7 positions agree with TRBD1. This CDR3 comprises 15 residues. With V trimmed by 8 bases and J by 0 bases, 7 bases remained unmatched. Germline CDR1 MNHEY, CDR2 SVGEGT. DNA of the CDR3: TGTGCCAGCGGGCGGGACAGATACTCTGGAAACACCATATATTTT. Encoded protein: CASGRDRYSGNTIYF.

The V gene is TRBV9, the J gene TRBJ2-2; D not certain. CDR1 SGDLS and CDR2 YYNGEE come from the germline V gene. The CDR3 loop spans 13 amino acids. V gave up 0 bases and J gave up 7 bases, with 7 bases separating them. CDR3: CASSVEGYGELFF. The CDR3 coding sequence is TGTGCCAGCAGCGTAGAGGGTTACGGGGAGCTGTTTTTT.

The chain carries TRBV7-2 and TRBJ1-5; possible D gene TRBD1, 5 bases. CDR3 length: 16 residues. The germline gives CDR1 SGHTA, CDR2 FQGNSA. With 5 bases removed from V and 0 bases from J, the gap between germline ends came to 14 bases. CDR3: CASSAEGSYSNQPQHF. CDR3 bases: TGTGCCAGCAGCGCCGAGGGGTCATATAGCAATCAGCCCCAGCATTTT.

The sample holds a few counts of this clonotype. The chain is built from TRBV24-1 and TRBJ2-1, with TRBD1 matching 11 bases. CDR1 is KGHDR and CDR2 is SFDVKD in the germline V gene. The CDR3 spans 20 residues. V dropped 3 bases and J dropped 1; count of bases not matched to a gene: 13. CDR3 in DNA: TGTGCCACCAGTGATCCGGCCGGGACAGGGGGGAATCCATCCTACAATGAGCAGTTCTTC. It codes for CATSDPAGTGGNPSYNEQFF.

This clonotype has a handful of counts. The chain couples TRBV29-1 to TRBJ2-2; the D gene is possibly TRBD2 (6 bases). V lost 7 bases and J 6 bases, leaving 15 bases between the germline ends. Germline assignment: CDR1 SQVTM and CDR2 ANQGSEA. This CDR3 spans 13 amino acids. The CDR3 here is CSAGLASAGELFF. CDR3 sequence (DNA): TGCAGCGCCGGGCTAGCGAGCGCCGGGGAGCTGTTTTTT.

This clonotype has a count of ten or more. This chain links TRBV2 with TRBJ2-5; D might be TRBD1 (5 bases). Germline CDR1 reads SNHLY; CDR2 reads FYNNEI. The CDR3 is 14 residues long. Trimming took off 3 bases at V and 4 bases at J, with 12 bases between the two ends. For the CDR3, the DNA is TGTGCCAGCAGTGACTGGCAGGGTGGAGAGACCCAGTACTTC. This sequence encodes CASSDWQGGETQYF.